This entry lists 30 T cell receptor beta chains sequenced from one sample in a study of cytomegalovirus exposure and HLA in healthy donors. Researchers ran the PCR with 60 Vbeta and 13 Jbeta primers. The table came from immunoSEQ multiplex PCR; TCRdb's copy has only in-frame clones and leaves some out. Of more than 95,000 clones listed, more than 9% are singletons. The specimen sequenced was PBMCs. The receptors here all came from a woman younger than 35 in good health and CMV-seropositive.

V gene TRBV28 combines with J gene TRBJ2-1; 10 bases map to TRBD1. Germline V CDR1 and CDR2: MDHEN, SYDVKM. The CDR3 is 15 amino acids. Trimming at V came to 4 bases and at J to 4 bases, leaving 4 bases not matched to a gene. CDR3 nucleotides: TGTGCCAGCAGTTCCTCGGGACAGGGGTACAATGAGCAGTTCTTC. It yields the protein CASSSSGQGYNEQFF.

This clone came up a few times. The J gene is TRBJ2-7, the V gene TRBV30; D unresolved. Germline values: CDR1 GTSNPN, CDR2 SVGIG (reference sequence). Trimming stripped 1 base from V and 4 bases from J, with 11 bases between. This CDR3 region has 13 residues. The CDR3, as DNA: TGTGCCTGGAGTGGGTCCAGAACGTACGAGCAGTACTTC. Its translation: CAWSGSRTYEQYF.

There are a few counts of this clone. V is TRBV27 and J is TRBJ2-5, with 8 bases aligning to TRBD1. The CDR3 is 15 amino acids. Trimming removed 6 bases from V and 5 bases from J; junction bases left unmatched: 11. From germline, CDR1 is MNHEY and CDR2 SMNVEV (reference sequence). CDR3 coding DNA: TGTGCCAGCAGCCGGACAGGGACGATTTCCGAGACCCAGTACTTC. Translated, it gives CASSRTGTISETQYF.

Comment on this clone: Germline and junction disagree at one end, which may indicate a read error. Other DNA variants within this sample encode the same CDR3. The gene calls are TRBV6-5 and TRBJ1-1, with 11 bases lining up with TRBD1. Germline V CDR1 and CDR2: MNHEY, SVGAGI. This CDR3 spans 15 amino acids. The CDR3 nucleotides are TGCGCCAGCAGTCCCGGGACAGGGGGGAACACTGAAGCTTTCTTT. Translated: CASSPGTGGNTEAFF.

V is TRBV7-8 and J is TRBJ2-7; TRBD1 might be the D (5 bases). The length of the CDR3 is 14 residues. Looked up from germline, CDR1 is SGHVS and CDR2 is FQNEAQ. V lost 4 bases and J 1 base, leaving 11 bases between the germline ends. The CDR3 DNA sequence: TGTGCCAGCAGCTCCTTGGGGCCTTCCTACGAGCAGTACTTC. This sequence encodes CASSSLGPSYEQYF.

This rearrangement joins TRBV7-9 to TRBJ2-1, with TRBD2 identical over 10 bases. The CDR3 contains 14 residues. Per germline, CDR1 SEHNR and CDR2 FQNEAQ (reference sequence). With V trimmed by 3 bases and J by 8 bases, 4 bases remained unmatched. The DNA for the CDR3 is TGTGCCAGCAGCTTCACTAGCGGGAACTATGAGCAGTTCTTC. It translates to CASSFTSGNYEQFF.

The chain is built from TRBV29-1 and TRBJ2-5; the D gene is possibly TRBD1 (6 bases). Gene TRBJ2-7 matches the end of the DNA better, so the J call may be wrong. The CDR3 extends over 11 amino acids. CDR1 is SQVTM and CDR2 is ANQGSEA in the germline V gene. CDR3 nucleotides: TGCAGCGCCATGACAGGCCACGAGCAGTACTTC. Amino acid sequence: CSAMTGHEQYF.

The chain couples TRBV14 to TRBJ2-1; D is perhaps TRBD1 (5 bases). Germline CDR1 is SGHDN and CDR2 is FVKESK. CDR3 length equals 12 residues. Trimming removed 7 bases at V and 10 bases at J, with 14 bases between. Here the CDR3 DNA reads TGTGCCAGCACCGCCCAAAGGGGAGAGCAGTTCTTC. The encoded protein is CASTAQRGEQFF.

The genes are TRBV11-2 and TRBJ1-2; perhaps TRBD1 as D (6 bases). The length of the CDR3 is 15 residues. Per germline, CDR1 SGHAT and CDR2 FQNNGV. V gave up 4 bases and J gave up 3 bases, with 15 bases separating them. Here the CDR3 reads CASSSQGLSHYGYTF. The CDR3 DNA follows: TGTGCCAGCAGCTCACAGGGTCTCAGCCACTATGGCTACACCTTC.

This clone was observed a handful of times. The rearrangement joins TRBV27 to TRBJ2-7; tentatively, D is TRBD2 (6 bases). V lost 3 bases and J lost 2, with 11 bases in between. CDR1 is MNHEY and CDR2 is SMNVEV in the germline V gene (reference sequence). The CDR3 sequence is 14 residues long. Here the CDR3 reads CASSFVSGAYEQYF. CDR3 nucleotide sequence: TGTGCCAGCAGTTTCGTTAGCGGTGCCTACGAGCAGTACTTC.

The gene calls are TRBV2 and TRBJ2-1, with TRBD1 as a possible D gene (6 bases). V gave up 4 bases and J gave up 6 bases, with 13 bases separating them. This CDR3 spans 14 amino acids. Germline assignment: CDR1 SNHLY and CDR2 FYNNEI. In DNA, the CDR3 is TGTGCCAGCAGTGTAAGGACAGAGAGCAATGAGCAGTTCTTC. This encodes CASSVRTESNEQFF.

V and J are TRBV10-3 and TRBJ2-2; the match to TRBD2 covers 8 bases. V shed 0 bases, J shed 6 bases, and the junction held 6 bases outside the gene matches. The CDR3 is 16 amino acids. CDR1 ENHRY and CDR2 SYGVKD come from the germline V gene. The CDR3 region is CAISESGSGSAGELFF. CDR3 DNA: TGTGCCATCAGTGAGTCTGGGAGCGGGAGCGCCGGGGAGCTGTTTTTT.

This clone was seen a handful of times. This chain connects TRBV5-1 to TRBJ2-2; 8 positions agree with TRBD1. Germline V gene data show CDR1 as SGHRS and CDR2 as YFSETQ. The V and J ends lost 2 bases and 4 bases, in that order; junction bases with no gene match: 4. The CDR3 sequence is 15 residues long. Written as DNA, the CDR3 is TGCGCCAGCAGCTTCGGACAGGGTATCACCGGGGAGCTGTTTTTT. It specifies CASSFGQGITGELFF.

V usage is TRBV6-1 and J usage is TRBJ1-1, with D unresolved. The CDR3 loop spans 15 amino acids. Germline CDR1 reads MNHNS; CDR2 reads SASEGT. The V end was cut by 5 bases, the J end by 2 bases, with 15 bases between. CDR3 sequence: CASSKERRSNTEAFF. In DNA form, the CDR3 reads TGTGCCAGCAGTAAAGAGAGACGGAGTAACACTGAAGCTTTCTTT.

Only a few counts were recorded for this clone. This chain links TRBV9 with TRBJ1-5; D uncertain. CDR1 is SGDLS, CDR2 YYNGEE, per germline. The CDR3 spans 14 residues. Trimming stripped 0 bases from V and 5 bases from J, with 9 bases between. The CDR3 is CASSVAGLDQPQHF. The CDR3, as DNA: TGTGCCAGCAGCGTAGCGGGGTTGGATCAGCCCCAGCATTTT. Full variable domain (outside the CDR3, taken from reference TRBV9 and TRBJ1-5): DSGVTQTPKHLITATGQRVTLRCSPRSGDLSVYWYQQSLDQGLQFLIQYYNGEERAKGNILERFSAQQFPDLHSELNLSSLELGDSALYFCASSVAGLDQPQHFGDGTRLSIL.

This chain links TRBV5-1 with TRBJ1-1; D possibly corresponds to TRBD1 (5 bases). V was pared by 1 base and J by 1 base, with 8 bases between. The CDR3 loop spans 14 amino acids. Germline V gene data show CDR1 as SGHRS and CDR2 as YFSETQ. The CDR3 bases are TGCGCCAGCAGCTTGACAGGACAGAACACTGAAGCTTTCTTT. It specifies CASSLTGQNTEAFF.

The chain combines TRBV6-1 with TRBJ1-6, with TRBD1 as a possible D gene (5 bases). Germline values: CDR1 MNHNS, CDR2 SASEGT. There are 12 residues in the CDR3. The V and J ends lost 6 bases and 10 bases respectively, with 10 bases between them. The CDR3, as DNA: TGTGCCAGCAGAAGCGGGGACTCACCCCTCCACTTT. Residues: CASRSGDSPLHF.

There are a few counts of this clone. J is TRBJ1-5 and V is TRBV19; no firm D call. V lost 6 bases and J lost 1, with 13 bases in between. Germline-derived CDR1 and CDR2 are LNHDA and SQIVND (reference sequence). The CDR3 loop spans 15 amino acids. DNA for the CDR3: TGTGCCAGTAGGGGAGGTCCTTCGAGCAATCAGCCCCAGCATTTT. It yields the protein CASRGGPSSNQPQHF.

The rearrangement joins TRBV30 to TRBJ2-7; TRBD1 matches 9 bases. Germline values: CDR1 GTSNPN, CDR2 SVGIG (reference sequence). Trimming took 7 bases from V and 0 from J; bases not matched to a gene: 7. The CDR3 runs to 14 residues. The CDR3 here is CASRRQGDSYEQYF. The CDR3 DNA follows: TGTGCCTCCCGGAGACAGGGGGACTCCTACGAGCAGTACTTC.

This chain connects TRBV5-1 to TRBJ1-1; no reliable D call. The CDR3 consists of 13 residues. V lost 0 bases and J lost 2, with 5 bases in between. Germline-derived CDR1 and CDR2 are SGHRS and YFSETQ. CDR3 region: CASSLAINTEAFF. The CDR3 DNA sequence: TGCGCCAGCAGCTTGGCCATCAACACTGAAGCTTTCTTT.

The chain has TRBV18 and TRBJ2-5; no firm D call. This CDR3 has 13 amino acids. The V and J ends lost 4 bases and 0 bases respectively, with 6 bases between them. The germline gives CDR1 KGHSH, CDR2 LQKENI. The CDR3 loop reads CASSLRYQETQYF. CDR3 nucleotide sequence: TGTGCCAGCTCACTTCGGTACCAAGAGACCCAGTACTTC.

The chain couples TRBV18 to TRBJ2-5, with a possible D match to TRBD1 (6 bases). V was clipped by 5 bases and J by 10 bases, with 17 bases between them. The germline V gene has CDR1 KGHSH and CDR2 LQKENI. This CDR3 region has 13 residues. CDR3 in amino acids: CASSGDNEINQYF. CDR3 nucleotide sequence: TGTGCCAGCTCAGGGGACAACGAGATAAACCAGTACTTC. The full variable domain, completed using reference TRBV18 and TRBJ2-5, is NAGVMQNPRHLVRRRGQEARLRCSPMKGHSHVYWYRQLPEEGLKFMVYLQKENIIDESGMPKERFSAEFPKEGPSILRIQQVVRGDSAAYFCASSGDNEINQYFGPGTRLLVL.

This clone was observed a few times. The chain is built from TRBV6-6 and TRBJ1-5; D gene unclear. Trimming stripped 4 bases from V and 6 bases from J, with 4 bases between. Germline CDR1 reads MNHNY; CDR2 reads SVGAGI (reference sequence). The CDR3 runs 11 residues. The CDR3 spells CASSSSQPQHF. CDR3 in DNA: TGTGCCAGCAGTTCGTCTCAGCCCCAGCATTTT.

This clone has just a few counts. J is TRBJ2-7 and V is TRBV5-4, with 11 nucleotides matching TRBD2. The germline V gene has CDR1 SGHNT and CDR2 YYREEE (reference sequence). V shed 4 bases and J 1 base; nucleotides not matched to a gene: 4. The CDR3 has 15 amino acids. CDR3 sequence: CASSSLAGGSYEQYF. Here the CDR3 DNA reads TGTGCCAGCAGCAGTCTAGCGGGAGGTTCCTACGAGCAGTACTTC.

This clone was detected only a few times. The chain employs TRBV6-1 and TRBJ2-4; TRBD2 matches 8 bases. Germline lookup yields CDR1 MNHNS and CDR2 SASEGT. This CDR3 has 14 residues. With 5 bases clipped from V and 8 bases from J, the junction kept 8 bases outside the gene matches. DNA for the CDR3: TGTGCCAGCAGTCCCAGCGGGAGTGGGTACATTCAGTACTTC. Translated, it gives CASSPSGSGYIQYF.

The chain carries TRBV27 and TRBJ2-5, with D uncertain. Germline CDR1 reads MNHEY; CDR2 reads SMNVEV (reference sequence). V gave up 4 bases and J gave up 5 bases, with 14 bases separating them. The CDR3 runs to 14 residues. CDR3 region: CASSSVPFIETQYF. The CDR3 bases are TGTGCCAGCAGTTCAGTTCCGTTCATCGAGACCCAGTACTTC.

The chain joins TRBV28 to TRBJ2-7; possible D gene TRBD2, 6 bases. V was pared by 7 bases and J by 2 bases, with 15 bases between. The CDR3 extends over 14 amino acids. In germline, CDR1 is MDHEN, CDR2 SYDVKM. CDR3 region: CASTVSGLAYEQYF. In nucleotides, the CDR3 is TGTGCCAGCACTGTAAGCGGGCTGGCCTACGAGCAGTACTTC.

This chain connects TRBV5-1 to TRBJ1-4, with 8 bases fitting TRBD1. This CDR3 region has 14 residues. The junction had 12 bases not matched to a gene; V was cut back by 4 bases and J by 13 bases. The germline CDR1 and CDR2 sequences are SGHRS and YFSETQ. CDR3 region: CASSVRGQDTILFF. The CDR3 nucleotides read TGCGCCAGCAGCGTCAGGGGACAGGATACTATACTGTTTTTT.

The chain couples TRBV7-2 to TRBJ1-1, with unresolved D. Trimming pared 8 bases from V and 1 base from J, leaving 17 bases between. The CDR3 is 15 residues long. Germline V gene lookup returns CDR1 SGHTA and CDR2 FQGNSA. The CDR3 nucleotides are TGTGCCAGCCACAATTTCGGGGAATGGAACACTGAAGCTTTCTTT. Its protein product is CASHNFGEWNTEAFF.

Concerning this clone itself: The junction shows a germline mismatch at one end, possibly a read error. The chain recombines TRBV6-1 with TRBJ2-4; D might be TRBD2 (7 bases). The CDR3 covers 15 residues. Germline loops: CDR1 MNHNS, CDR2 SASEGT. CDR3 in DNA: TGTGCCAGCAGAGAAGGGGGGGTAGCCAAAAACATTCAGTACTTC. Amino acids: CASREGGVAKNIQYF.